The entry below describes one TCR beta chain. Its antigen is as yet unknown. Profiling relied on immunoSEQ multiplex PCR, and the TCRdb table lists in-frame clones only, not all of them. The sample has 140,000 or so clones, around 90% seen once; the top ten hold 1.5% to 2%. This entry is derived from a study of T cell responses to AZD1222 COVID-19 vaccine. The J segment lost 7 bases and the V segment lost 4 bases, leaving 15 bases of the junction unmatched. The germline gives CDR1 SGHKS, CDR2 YYEKEE (reference sequence). The CDR3 runs to 16 residues. General study findings and limits: Baseline testing showed seropositivity in only 5 or 6 AZD1222 recipients. Females made up more of the donors, who were largely white British, and clonal diversity may have come out too low.

The rearrangement uses TRBV5-5 and TRBJ1-2; 8 bases are a match to TRBD1. The sample here was peripheral blood, taken 28 days after the second AZD1222 dose. The sequence was collected from an adult who received the AZD1222 COVID-19 vaccine. CDR3 loop: CASSHQTGASFSGYTF. CDR3 nucleotide sequence: TGTGCCAGCAGCCACCAGACAGGGGCCTCATTCTCTGGCTACACCTTC.